What follows are 13 T cell receptor beta chains derived from one specimen sequenced in a study of blood T cell repertoires in COVID-19. The assay was immunoSEQ multiplex PCR, and TCRdb's table has in-frame clones only and misses some. The profile shows some 250,000 clones, just under 85% of them singletons. The specimen was peripheral blood. These receptors came from a woman over 75 with acute or convalescent COVID-19.

The CDR3 nucleotides read TGTGCCAGCAGCTTAGATGGACAATATTTTTATGGCTACACCTTC. It translates to CASSLDGQYFYGYTF. The chain combines TRBV7-8 with TRBJ1-2, with D tentatively TRBD1 (5 bases). The CDR3 loop spans 15 amino acids. V dropped 1 base and J dropped 5 bases, with 14 bases sitting between them. Germline V CDR1 and CDR2: SGHVS, FQNEAQ.

V usage is TRBV27 and J usage is TRBJ2-5; the D gene is possibly TRBD1 (5 bases). The ends were cut back, 7 bases at V and 1 base at J, with 19 bases in the middle. The germline CDR1 and CDR2 sequences are MNHEY and SMNVEV (reference sequence). The CDR3 contains 16 residues. Here the CDR3 reads CASKGNRGAPQETQYF. CDR3 bases: TGTGCCAGCAAGGGGAACCGTGGGGCCCCCCAAGAGACCCAGTACTTC.

The chain joins TRBV19 to TRBJ1-3; D is unresolved. V was cut by 5 bases and J by 11 bases, with 13 bases left in between. This CDR3 comprises 12 residues. Germline loops: CDR1 LNHDA, CDR2 SQIVND (reference sequence). The chain's CDR3 is CASSPPEDAIYF. The CDR3 DNA reads TGTGCCAGTAGTCCACCTGAGGATGCCATATATTTT.

The V call is TRBV3-1 (or the pseudogene TRBV3-2), the J call TRBJ2-7; 9 nucleotides match TRBD1. Trimming took 1 base from V and 9 from J; bases not matched to a gene: 4. In germline, CDR1 is LGHDT, CDR2 YNNKEL (reference sequence). The length of the CDR3 is 13 residues. The CDR3, as DNA: TGTGCCAGCAGCCAAGTCGGGACAGGGAGGCAGTACTTC. Its translation: CASSQVGTGRQYF.

This clone appeared a single time. The chain recombines TRBV28 with TRBJ1-3, with a weak D call TRBD1 (6 bases). Germline V gene sequence: CDR1 MDHEN, CDR2 SYDVKM. The V gene lost 8 bases and the J gene lost 7 bases, with 15 bases spanning the gap. This CDR3 has 13 residues. Here the CDR3 reads CASSTGPGNTIYF. The CDR3 DNA reads as TGTGCCAGCTCGACAGGCCCCGGGAACACCATATATTTT. The full variable domain, in which reference TRBV28 and TRBJ1-3 provide the parts outside the CDR3, is DVKVTQSSRYLVKRTGEKVFLECVQDMDHENMFWYRQDPGLGLRLIYFSYDVKMKEKGDIPEGYSVSREKKERFSLILESASTNQTSMYLCASSTGPGNTIYFGEGSWLTVV.

As DNA, the CDR3 is TGTGCCAGCAGCTCCCGACAGGGCCATGAGCAGTTCTTC. Translating it yields CASSSRQGHEQFF. The chain carries TRBV7-3 and TRBJ2-1, with 7 bases that match TRBD1. Germline V CDR1 and CDR2: SGHTA, FQGTGA. V was clipped by 4 bases and J by 8 bases; unmatched bases: 5. CDR3 length equals 13 residues.

This clone appeared a few times. The chain couples TRBV6-6 to TRBJ2-7, with TRBD1 identical over 11 bases. The CDR3 covers 14 residues. Trimming at V came to 6 bases and at J to 2 bases, leaving 3 bases not matched to a gene. Per germline, CDR1 MNHNY and CDR2 SVGAGI (reference sequence). CDR3 nucleotides: TGTGCCAGCAGACCGGACAGGGGGCCCTACGAGCAGTACTTC. Encoded protein: CASRPDRGPYEQYF.

The CDR3 DNA follows: TGTGCCAGCAGCCAAAATCGACCGGGATGGTATGGCTACACCTTC. It specifies CASSQNRPGWYGYTF. The chain employs TRBV3-1 (or the pseudogene TRBV3-2) and TRBJ1-2; D is unresolved. This CDR3 is 15 amino acids long. Germline CDR1 LGHDT, CDR2 YNNKEL (reference sequence). Trimming pared 2 bases from V and 5 bases from J, leaving 15 bases between.

This chain uses TRBV27 with TRBJ2-5; D gene unclear. This CDR3 is built from 15 residues. With 0 bases removed from V and 1 base from J, the gap between germline ends came to 9 bases. Germline-derived CDR1 and CDR2 are MNHEY and SMNVEV (reference sequence). CDR3 sequence (DNA): TGTGCCAGCAGTTTATCGTGGGCGCTCCAAGAGACCCAGTACTTC. The encoded protein is CASSLSWALQETQYF.

CDR3 nucleotide sequence: TGTGCCAGCAGCTTGGTGACTAGCGGGCCCACAGATACGCAGTATTTT. Translating gives CASSLVTSGPTDTQYF. The chain carries TRBV5-4 and TRBJ2-3; 10 nucleotides line up with TRBD2. The V gene's germline CDR1 is SGHNT and CDR2 YYREEE (reference sequence). The CDR3 spans 16 residues. With 0 bases clipped from V and 2 bases from J, the junction kept 3 bases outside the gene matches. The full variable domain, in which reference TRBV5-4 and TRBJ2-3 provide the parts outside the CDR3, is ETGVTQSPTHLIKTRGQQVTLRCSSQSGHNTVSWYQQALGQGPQFIFQYYREEENGRGNFPPRFSGLQFPNYSSELNVNALELDDSALYLCASSLVTSGPTDTQYFGPGTRLTVL.

This clone was observed a handful of times. The rearrangement uses TRBV19 and TRBJ1-2; TRBD1 aligns across 7 bases. The germline V gene encodes CDR1 LNHDA and CDR2 SQIVND (reference sequence). The CDR3 is 13 amino acids. The V segment lost 6 bases and the J segment 8 bases; nucleotides outside the gene matches: 9. CDR3 DNA: TGTGCCAGTAGCCCGACAGGGTCCTGGGGCTACACCTTC. This codes for CASSPTGSWGYTF.

This rearrangement joins TRBV28 to TRBJ2-2, with TRBD2 matching 12 bases. CDR3 length: 16 residues. The V and J ends lost 6 bases and 5 bases, in that order; junction bases with no gene match: 7. CDR1 is MDHEN and CDR2 is SYDVKM in the germline V gene. Here the CDR3 DNA reads TGTGCCAGCAGCCTACTAGCGGGGGGAAGAACCGGGGAGCTGTTTTTT. Protein sequence: CASSLLAGGRTGELFF.

Written as DNA, the CDR3 is TGTGCCAGTAGTCCCCGGGATCCGGGGGTTTATCAGCCCCAGCATTTT. Amino acid sequence: CASSPRDPGVYQPQHF. The chain employs TRBV19 and TRBJ1-5, with D perhaps matching TRBD1 (5 bases). Trimming shortened V by 5 bases and J by 5 bases, and 19 bases separated the two germline ends. Germline CDR1 is LNHDA and CDR2 is SQIVND (reference sequence). The CDR3 totals 16 residues. Based on the CDR3 plus reference TRBV19 and TRBJ1-5, the full variable domain is DGGITQSPKYLFRKEGQNVTLSCEQNLNHDAMYWYRQDPGQGLRLIYYSQIVNDFQKGDIAEGYSVSREKKESFPLTVTSAQKNPTAFYLCASSPRDPGVYQPQHFGDGTRLSIL.